This T cell receptor (beta chain) derives from a study of identical twins. This clonotype appeared many times. As yet, its antigen is unknown. Notes on the study in general: Out-of-frame TCR alpha sharing in monozygotic twins exceeded recombination model predictions. Alpha sequences out of frame and shared by twins had excess low generation probability.

TCRdb reanalysed the 5' RACE reads using MiXCR and keeps one entry per CDR3 protein. The sample contains around 470,000 distinct CDR3 sequences, more than 13% of which appear only once. CDR1 MDHEN and CDR2 SYDVKM come from the germline V gene. J gave up 2 bases and V 5 bases, and 7 bases lay outside the gene matches. The CDR3 is 15 residues long. This sample was also put to use in a study of yellow fever vaccine responses in identical twins. As reported in that work: Reportedly, twins showed a vaccine T cell response that looked partly convergent and partly personalized.

The chain has TRBV28 and TRBJ2-3; TRBD2 aligns across 7 bases. This receptor was identified in a young woman in good health. Sequencing was carried out using CD4+ T cells sorted from blood. In nucleotides, the CDR3 is TGTGCCAGCAGTCATCAGCGGGACTTCACAGATACGCAGTATTTT. Encoded protein: CASSHQRDFTDTQYF. Filled out from reference TRBV28 and TRBJ2-3, the complete variable domain reads DVKVTQSSRYLVKRTGEKVFLECVQDMDHENMFWYRQDPGLGLRLIYFSYDVKMKEKGDIPEGYSVSREKKERFSLILESASTNQTSMYLCASSHQRDFTDTQYFGPGTRLTVL.